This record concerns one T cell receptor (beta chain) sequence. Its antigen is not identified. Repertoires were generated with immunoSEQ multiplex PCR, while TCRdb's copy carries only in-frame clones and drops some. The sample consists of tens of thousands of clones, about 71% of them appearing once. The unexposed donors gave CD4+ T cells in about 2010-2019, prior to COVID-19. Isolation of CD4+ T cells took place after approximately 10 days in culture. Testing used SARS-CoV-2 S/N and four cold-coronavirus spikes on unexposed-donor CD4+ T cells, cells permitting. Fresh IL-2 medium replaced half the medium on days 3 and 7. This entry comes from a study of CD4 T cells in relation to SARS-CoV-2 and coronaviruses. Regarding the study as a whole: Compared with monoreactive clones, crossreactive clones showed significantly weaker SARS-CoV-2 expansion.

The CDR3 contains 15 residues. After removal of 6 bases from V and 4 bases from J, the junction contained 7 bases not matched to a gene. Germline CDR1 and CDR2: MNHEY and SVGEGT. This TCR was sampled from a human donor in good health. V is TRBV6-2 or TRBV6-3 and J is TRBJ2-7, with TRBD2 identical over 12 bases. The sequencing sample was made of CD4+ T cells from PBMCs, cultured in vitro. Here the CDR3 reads CASSRGTSGPYEQYF. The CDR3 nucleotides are TGTGCCAGCAGCCGGGGGACTAGCGGGCCTTACGAGCAGTACTTC.